Listed here are 12 T cell receptor beta chains from one sample, sequenced in a study of blood T cell repertoires in COVID-19. Only in-frame clones appear in the TCRdb table, and some are missing; sequencing was by immunoSEQ multiplex PCR. This sample has 150,000 to 200,000 clones, with less than 90% found just once. The sequenced sample consisted of peripheral blood. The receptors shown here come from a man aged 65 to 85 with active or convalescent COVID-19.

The rearrangement uses TRBV28 and TRBJ1-5; TRBD1 agrees at 10 bases. This CDR3 is 15 amino acids long. Germline V CDR1 and CDR2: MDHEN, SYDVKM. The V gene end was trimmed by 6 bases and the J gene end by 6 bases; junction bases not matched to a gene: 8. Here the CDR3 DNA reads TGTGCCAGCAGCCTCGTGACAGGGGGCCTTCAGCCCCAGCATTTT. It translates to CASSLVTGGLQPQHF.

This rearrangement joins TRBV27 to TRBJ1-4, with no clear D. Trimming took off 5 bases at V and 7 bases at J, with 17 bases between the two ends. CDR1 is MNHEY and CDR2 is SMNVEV in the germline V gene (reference sequence). The CDR3 runs to 15 residues. For the CDR3, the DNA is TGTGCCAGCAGTCCTAAGGAGGGTTATGCTGAAAAACTGTTTTTT. It yields the protein CASSPKEGYAEKLFF.

The V gene is TRBV28, the J gene TRBJ1-1; 8 bases match TRBD1. CDR3 length equals 13 residues. Germline V gene lookup returns CDR1 MDHEN and CDR2 SYDVKM. V shed 8 bases, J shed 5 bases, and the junction held 7 bases outside the gene matches. CDR3 region: CASRRQGRTEAFF. DNA of the CDR3: TGTGCCAGCCGTAGACAGGGGAGAACTGAAGCTTTCTTT.

V is TRBV5-1 and J is TRBJ1-3; no clear D. The CDR3 length is 15 residues. Trimming left V 0 bases short and J 4 bases short, with 11 bases between. The germline V gene has CDR1 SGHRS and CDR2 YFSETQ. The CDR3 spells CASSLAAGRGNTIYF. Written as DNA, the CDR3 is TGCGCCAGCAGCTTGGCGGCAGGAAGGGGAAACACCATATATTTT.

The V call is TRBV30, the J call TRBJ1-6; weak D call: TRBD1 (5 bases). The CDR3 consists of 13 residues. The V end lost 2 bases, the J end lost 10 bases, and 12 bases lay between the germline ends. The germline V gene has CDR1 GTSNPN and CDR2 SVGIG (reference sequence). DNA of the CDR3: TGTGCCTGGAGTCTCCAGGGCCGGTCACCCCTCCACTTT. It translates to CAWSLQGRSPLHF.

The rearrangement links TRBV27 to TRBJ2-5; 8 bases map to TRBD2. Germline trimming cut 7 bases from V and 7 bases from J; bases unmatched to any gene: 14. Germline CDR1 and CDR2: MNHEY and SMNVEV (reference sequence). The CDR3 is 15 residues long. DNA for the CDR3: TGTGCCAGCAAAGGAGCGGGGGTTGAGGTTGCGACCCAGTACTTC. This codes for CASKGAGVEVATQYF.

The CDR3 region has the DNA TGTGCCAGCAGTTCCCCGGCCCGGGGGGGGCAAGGCTACACCTTC. Translating it yields CASSSPARGGQGYTF. The chain carries TRBV6-6 and TRBJ1-2; D might be TRBD1 (6 bases). The V gene lost 4 bases and the J gene lost 8 bases, with 20 bases spanning the gap. The CDR3 runs 15 residues. Germline V lookup: CDR1 MNHNY, CDR2 SVGAGI (reference sequence).

V and J are TRBV6-6 and TRBJ1-3; 7 nucleotides align to TRBD1. Trimming removed 5 bases from V and 4 bases from J; junction bases left unmatched: 11. CDR3 length: 16 residues. Germline CDR1 is MNHNY and CDR2 is SVGAGI (reference sequence). The CDR3 loop is CASSRNRGLGGNTIYF. The CDR3 DNA reads TGTGCCAGCAGTCGAAATAGGGGGCTGGGGGGAAACACCATATATTTT.

The V and J genes are TRBV27 and TRBJ2-5; D is possibly TRBD1 (6 bases). Germline CDR1 reads MNHEY; CDR2 reads SMNVEV (reference sequence). This CDR3 is built from 13 residues. V lost 9 bases and J 5 bases, leaving 16 bases between the germline ends. The CDR3 DNA follows: TGTGCCAGTCATAGTGGGGGCATGGAGACCCAGTACTTC. Amino acid sequence: CASHSGGMETQYF.

The CDR3 spells CSVAQGGNEKLFF. In DNA form, the CDR3 reads TGCAGCGTTGCACAGGGGGGTAATGAAAAACTGTTTTTT. The rearrangement links TRBV29-1 to TRBJ1-4; 8 bases agree with TRBD1. The CDR3 spans 13 residues. The germline V gene has CDR1 SQVTM and CDR2 ANQGSEA. The V and J ends lost 4 bases and 4 bases, in that order; junction bases with no gene match: 2.

The chain uses TRBV28 and TRBJ1-3; 10 nucleotides line up with TRBD1. CDR1 is MDHEN and CDR2 is SYDVKM in the germline V gene. J lost 3 bases, V lost 7 bases, and 6 bases had no gene match. This CDR3 has 15 amino acids. CDR3 sequence (DNA): TGTGCCAGCACACCGACAGGGGGCAATGGAAACACCATATATTTT. Residues: CASTPTGGNGNTIYF.

This clone is a singleton in its sample. The chain joins TRBV12-3 or TRBV12-4 to TRBJ2-1; D is possibly TRBD1 (5 bases). The CDR3 runs to 13 residues. V lost 7 bases to trimming and J lost 7 bases, with 14 bases between them. CDR3 DNA sequence: TGTGCCAGCACCCTCTTAGGGGTGAATGAGCAGTTCTTC. Translated: CASTLLGVNEQFF.